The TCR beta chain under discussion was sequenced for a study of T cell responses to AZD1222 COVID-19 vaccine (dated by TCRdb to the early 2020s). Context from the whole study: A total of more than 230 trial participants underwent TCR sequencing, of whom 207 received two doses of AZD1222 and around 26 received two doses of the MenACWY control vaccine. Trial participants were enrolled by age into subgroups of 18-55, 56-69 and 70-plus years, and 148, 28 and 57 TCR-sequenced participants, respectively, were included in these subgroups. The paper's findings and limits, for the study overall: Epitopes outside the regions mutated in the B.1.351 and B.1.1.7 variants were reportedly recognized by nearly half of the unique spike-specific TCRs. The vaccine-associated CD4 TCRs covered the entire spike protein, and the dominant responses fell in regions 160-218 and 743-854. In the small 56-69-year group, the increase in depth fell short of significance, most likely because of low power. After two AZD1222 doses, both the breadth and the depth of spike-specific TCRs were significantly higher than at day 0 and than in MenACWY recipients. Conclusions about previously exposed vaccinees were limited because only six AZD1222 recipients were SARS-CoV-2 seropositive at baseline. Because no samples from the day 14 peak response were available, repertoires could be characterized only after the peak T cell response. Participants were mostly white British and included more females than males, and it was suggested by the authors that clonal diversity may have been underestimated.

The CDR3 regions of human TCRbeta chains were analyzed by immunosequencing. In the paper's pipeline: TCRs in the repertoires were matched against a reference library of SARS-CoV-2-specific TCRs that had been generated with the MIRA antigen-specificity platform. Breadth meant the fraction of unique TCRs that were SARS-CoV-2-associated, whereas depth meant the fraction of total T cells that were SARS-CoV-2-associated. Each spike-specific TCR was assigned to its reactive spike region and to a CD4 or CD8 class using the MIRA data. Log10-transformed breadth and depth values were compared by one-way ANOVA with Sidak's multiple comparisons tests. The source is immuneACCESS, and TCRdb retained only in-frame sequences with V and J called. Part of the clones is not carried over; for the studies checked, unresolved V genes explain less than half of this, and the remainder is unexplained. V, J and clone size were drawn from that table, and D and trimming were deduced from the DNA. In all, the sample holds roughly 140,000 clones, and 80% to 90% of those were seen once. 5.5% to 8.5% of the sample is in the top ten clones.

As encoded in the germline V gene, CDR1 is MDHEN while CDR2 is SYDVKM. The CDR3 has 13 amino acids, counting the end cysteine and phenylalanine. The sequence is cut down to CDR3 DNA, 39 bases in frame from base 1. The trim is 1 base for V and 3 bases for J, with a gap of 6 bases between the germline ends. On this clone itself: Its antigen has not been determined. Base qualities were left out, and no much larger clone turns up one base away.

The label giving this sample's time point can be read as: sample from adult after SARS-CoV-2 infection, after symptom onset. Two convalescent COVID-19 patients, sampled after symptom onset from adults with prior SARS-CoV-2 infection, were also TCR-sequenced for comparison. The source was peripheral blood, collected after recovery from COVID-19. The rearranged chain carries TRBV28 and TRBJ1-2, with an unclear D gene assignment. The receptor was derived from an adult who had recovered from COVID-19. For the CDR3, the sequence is CASSLSVDYGYTF. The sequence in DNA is TGTGCCAGCAGTTTATCTGTTGACTATGGCTACACCTTC.